The 32 T cell receptor beta chains below all came from one sample that was sequenced in a study of blood T cell repertoires in COVID-19. Clones were read by immunoSEQ multiplex PCR, and TCRdb kept only the in-frame ones, dropping some. The sample lists under 250,000 clones; more than 75% were seen once. The material sequenced was peripheral blood. These receptors were obtained from a woman aged 70-85 years with active or convalescent COVID-19.

V usage is TRBV25-1 and J usage is TRBJ1-3; no clear D. V was trimmed by 8 bases and J by 3 bases, leaving 17 bases between them. The CDR3 covers 15 residues. The germline CDR1 and CDR2 sequences are MGHDK and SYGVNS. Written as DNA, the CDR3 is TGTGCCAGCGCCGAATGGAATTCGGGTGGAAACACCATATATTTT. Translated: CASAEWNSGGNTIYF.

V and J are TRBV7-8 and TRBJ1-5; possibly TRBD1 for D (5 bases). Germline assignment: CDR1 SGHVS and CDR2 FQNEAQ. This CDR3 region has 13 residues. Trimming removed 1 base at V and 11 bases at J, with 12 bases between. This CDR3 reads CASSLGGGRAQHF. The CDR3 nucleotides are TGTGCCAGCAGCTTAGGGGGCGGTCGGGCCCAGCATTTT.

This chain links TRBV10-3 with TRBJ2-7; 10 nucleotides align to TRBD2. In germline, CDR1 is ENHRY, CDR2 SYGVKD. The J segment lost 2 bases and the V segment lost 1 base, leaving 2 bases of the junction unmatched. The CDR3 runs to 15 residues. This CDR3 is CAISEWLAGAYEQYF. The CDR3 DNA reads TGTGCCATCAGTGAGTGGCTAGCGGGGGCCTACGAGCAGTACTTC.

Here the CDR3 reads CASSSGTVRSTDTQYF. In DNA form, the CDR3 reads TGTGCCAGCAGTTCCGGGACAGTACGTAGCACAGATACGCAGTATTTT. This chain connects TRBV11-2 to TRBJ2-3; 7 bases fit TRBD1. V gave up 6 bases and J gave up 0 bases; unmatched junction bases: 9. This CDR3 is 16 amino acids long. Per germline, CDR1 SGHAT and CDR2 FQNNGV.

The V and J genes are TRBV6-2 or TRBV6-3 and TRBJ2-3; TRBD1 is a possible D gene (5 bases). The CDR3 has 12 residues. Trimming removed 6 bases from V and 7 bases from J, with 11 bases in between. Germline values: CDR1 MNHEY, CDR2 SVGEGT. Written as DNA, the CDR3 is TGTGCCAGCAGCTTCGACAGCAATACGCAGTATTTT. It codes for CASSFDSNTQYF.

The V and J genes are TRBV2 and TRBJ1-2; D may be TRBD1 (6 bases). CDR1 is SNHLY, CDR2 FYNNEI, per germline. The V end was cut by 11 bases, the J end by 6 bases, with 16 bases between. This CDR3 has 12 amino acids. The CDR3 nucleotides read TGTGCCCTACCGACAGGACTTCATGGCTACACCTTC. Its translation is CALPTGLHGYTF.

This clone was recorded once. V gene TRBV6-1 combines with J gene TRBJ1-5; D not resolved. CDR3 length: 13 amino acids. Germline lookup yields CDR1 MNHNS and CDR2 SASEGT. The germline V and J ends were trimmed by 6 bases and 2 bases, with 8 bases remaining between them. CDR3 in amino acids: CASRREGNQPQHF. The CDR3 nucleotides read TGTGCCAGCAGGCGAGAGGGCAATCAGCCCCAGCATTTT.

This clone was seen only once. The chain recombines TRBV4-2 with TRBJ1-1; D ambiguous. The V gene lost 5 bases and the J gene lost 7 bases, with 8 bases spanning the gap. CDR1 and CDR2 from the germline V gene are LGHNA and YNFKEQ. The CDR3 runs to 11 residues. The CDR3 loop is CASSAGGEAFF. The CDR3 nucleotides are TGTGCCAGCAGCGCGGGCGGTGAAGCTTTCTTT.

In the case of this clone: At the DNA level, this CDR3 is encoded by other sequences in the same sample as well. The chain links TRBV9 to TRBJ1-1, with TRBD1 matching 8 bases. V gave up 0 bases and J gave up 5 bases; unmatched junction bases: 3. The CDR3 extends over 14 amino acids. The germline gives CDR1 SGDLS, CDR2 YYNGEE. In DNA, the CDR3 is TGTGCCAGCAGCGTAGAACAGGGGGGAACTGAAGCTTTCTTT. Protein sequence: CASSVEQGGTEAFF.

Of note for this clone: This sample includes further DNA sequences coding for the same CDR3. The V and J genes are TRBV27 and TRBJ1-1; TRBD1 aligns across 7 bases. J lost 2 bases, V lost 2 bases, and 2 bases had no gene match. Germline V gives CDR1 MNHEY, CDR2 SMNVEV (reference sequence). The CDR3 runs 14 residues. CDR3 region: CASSLGTVNTEAFF. CDR3 sequence (DNA): TGTGCCAGCAGTTTAGGGACAGTTAACACTGAAGCTTTCTTT.

The rearrangement joins TRBV29-1 to TRBJ1-1, with D possibly matching TRBD1 (5 bases). CDR1 and CDR2 from the germline V gene are SQVTM and ANQGSEA. Trimming stripped 4 bases from V and 3 bases from J, with 12 bases between. This CDR3 contains 13 residues. CDR3 nucleotides: TGCAGCGTTGCGACAGTACCAGACACTGAAGCTTTCTTT. The encoded protein is CSVATVPDTEAFF.

This chain connects TRBV3-1 (or the pseudogene TRBV3-2) to TRBJ2-7; D unresolved. This CDR3 spans 12 amino acids. Germline lookup yields CDR1 LGHDT and CDR2 YNNKEL (reference sequence). Trimming removed 4 bases from V and 4 bases from J, with 8 bases in between. CDR3 residues: CASSLRPYEQYF. The CDR3 bases are TGTGCCAGCAGCCTGAGGCCGTACGAGCAGTACTTC.

This clone was observed a single time. The gene calls are TRBV7-8 and TRBJ2-5; a weak D match, TRBD2 (6 bases). Trimming cost V 5 bases and J 4 bases, with 14 bases left between them. Per the germline V gene, CDR1 is SGHVS and CDR2 is FQNEAQ. The length of the CDR3 is 14 residues. The CDR3 loop reads CASSRGTGGETQYF. CDR3 sequence (DNA): TGTGCCAGCAGCCGAGGTACCGGGGGAGAGACCCAGTACTTC.

The gene calls are TRBV29-1 and TRBJ2-7; D might be TRBD2 (5 bases). V was trimmed by 7 bases and J by 3 bases, leaving 16 bases between them. Germline lookup yields CDR1 SQVTM and CDR2 ANQGSEA. The CDR3 runs to 13 residues. The CDR3 DNA sequence: TGCAGCGCACATGGTCTCGGAGGCTACGAGCAGTACTTC. It encodes CSAHGLGGYEQYF.

This sequence joins TRBV4-3 and TRBJ2-3; possibly TRBD2 for D (7 bases). Between the trimmed V and J ends, which lost 1 base and 5 bases, there was a span of 16 bases. The CDR3 consists of 16 residues. The germline V gene has CDR1 LGHNA and CDR2 YSLEER. The CDR3 DNA reads as TGCGCCAGCAGCCAAGGACCCAGGGGAGGGGGAGATACGCAGTATTTT. This gives the protein CASSQGPRGGGDTQYF.

The CDR3 DNA sequence: TGTGCCAGCAGCCTGGGACAGGTGGAGACCCAGTACTTC. It translates to CASSLGQVETQYF. V usage is TRBV11-2 and J usage is TRBJ2-5, with 8 positions matching TRBD1. Germline CDR1 and CDR2: SGHAT and FQNNGV. V lost 5 bases to trimming and J lost 5 bases; unmatched junction nucleotides: 4. The CDR3 loop spans 13 amino acids.

This clone came up a few times. The chain joins TRBV6-5 to TRBJ1-6; maybe TRBD1 (6 bases). Trimming left V 0 bases short and J 3 bases short, with 9 bases between. The CDR3 length is 16 residues. Germline CDR1 reads MNHEY; CDR2 reads SVGAGI. CDR3 coding DNA: TGTGCCAGCAGTTACTCCAGGGGTTTCTATAATTCACCCCTCCACTTT. Translation: CASSYSRGFYNSPLHF.

This chain connects TRBV18 to TRBJ1-5; D is unclear. Germline CDR1 and CDR2: KGHSH and LQKENI. This CDR3 spans 14 amino acids. V gave up 1 base and J gave up 0 bases, with 4 bases separating them. CDR3 nucleotide sequence: TGTGCCAGCTCACCACAATATAGCAATCAGCCCCAGCATTTT. Translating gives CASSPQYSNQPQHF.

The chain recombines TRBV7-2 with TRBJ2-5; D perhaps matches TRBD2 (6 bases). Germline CDR1 is SGHTA and CDR2 is FQGNSA. Trimming took 6 bases from V and 4 from J, leaving 9 bases between them. The CDR3 runs to 12 residues. The CDR3 sequence is CASRRRGETQYF. The CDR3 nucleotides read TGTGCCAGCAGACGGAGGGGAGAGACCCAGTACTTC. Filled out from reference TRBV7-2 and TRBJ2-5, the complete variable domain reads GAGVSQSPSNKVTEKGKDVELRCDPISGHTALYWYRQSLGQGLEFLIYFQGNSAPDKSGLPSDRFSAERTGGSVSTLTIQRTQQEDSAVYLCASRRRGETQYFGPGTRLLVL.

The rearrangement joins TRBV6-5 to TRBJ1-2; 7 bases align to TRBD1. Looked up from germline, CDR1 is MNHEY and CDR2 is SVGAGI. Losses at the gene ends were 7 bases for V and 4 bases for J; bases not matched to a gene: 9. This CDR3 is built from 14 residues. The CDR3 bases are TGTGCCAGCACTATGACAGGGAGAGGCTATGGCTACACCTTC. Protein sequence: CASTMTGRGYGYTF.

The V call is TRBV27, the J call TRBJ2-5; 8 bases fit TRBD1. This CDR3 region has 15 residues. The ends lost 5 bases at V and 4 bases at J; junction bases unmatched: 9. The germline V gene encodes CDR1 MNHEY and CDR2 SMNVEV (reference sequence). In DNA form, the CDR3 reads TGTGCCAGCAGTCGCTGGACAGGACAGGGAGAGACCCAGTACTTC. The encoded protein is CASSRWTGQGETQYF.

The J gene is TRBJ1-1, the V gene TRBV7-2; D not certain. The V end was cut by 5 bases, the J end by 6 bases, with 16 bases between. This CDR3 is built from 14 residues. The V gene's germline CDR1 is SGHTA and CDR2 FQGNSA. The CDR3 loop is CASSAPGGSSEAFF. In DNA, the CDR3 is TGTGCCAGCAGCGCCCCGGGAGGGTCGTCTGAAGCTTTCTTT.

J is TRBJ1-5 and V is TRBV24-1; tentative D call: TRBD1 (5 bases). Trimming shortened V by 4 bases and J by 9 bases, and 15 bases separated the two germline ends. The CDR3 runs to 14 residues. Germline V lookup: CDR1 KGHDR, CDR2 SFDVKD. Here the CDR3 reads CATSDPGGVGPQHF. CDR3 in DNA: TGTGCCACCAGTGACCCCGGGGGAGTCGGGCCCCAGCATTTT.

This sequence joins TRBV18 and TRBJ2-5; possibly TRBD2 for D (5 bases). Germline-derived CDR1 and CDR2 are KGHSH and LQKENI. The CDR3 is 13 amino acids. Trimming removed 6 bases at V and 2 bases at J, with 10 bases between. The CDR3 region is CASSDYPQETQYF. CDR3 coding DNA: TGTGCCAGCTCTGACTATCCTCAAGAGACCCAGTACTTC.

Comment on this clone: The sample contains more than one DNA sequence encoding this CDR3. This sequence joins TRBV25-1 and TRBJ1-2, with a tentative D call TRBD1 (5 bases). Germline V gene lookup returns CDR1 MGHDK and CDR2 SYGVNS. Trimming left V 3 bases short and J 2 bases short, with 7 bases between. The CDR3 consists of 13 residues. The CDR3 DNA reads TGTGCCAGCAGTGATGGGGCCAACTATGGCTACACCTTC. Protein product: CASSDGANYGYTF.

V usage is TRBV4-2 and J usage is TRBJ1-6; TRBD1 is a possible D gene (5 bases). Germline CDR1 reads LGHNA; CDR2 reads YNFKEQ. This CDR3 comprises 15 residues. V shed 0 bases and J shed 8 bases, with 11 bases lying between them. The CDR3 sequence: CASSQDDKGDSPLHF. The CDR3 bases are TGTGCCAGCAGCCAAGATGATAAAGGGGATTCACCCCTCCACTTT.

This clone appeared a few times. The chain joins TRBV27 to TRBJ1-2; D possibly corresponds to TRBD1 (5 bases). CDR1 is MNHEY, CDR2 SMNVEV, per germline (reference sequence). V was pared by 3 bases and J by 8 bases, with 13 bases between. The CDR3 extends over 13 amino acids. CDR3 residues: CASSLSGVGGYTF. The CDR3 DNA is TGTGCCAGCAGTTTGTCGGGGGTGGGGGGCTACACCTTC.

CDR3: CASTSDSLFPGELFF. CDR3 coding DNA: TGTGCCAGCACCTCGGACTCTCTCTTCCCCGGGGAGCTGTTTTTT. The chain is built from TRBV7-9 and TRBJ2-2; D perhaps matches TRBD2 (5 bases). Germline V gene sequence: CDR1 SEHNR, CDR2 FQNEAQ (reference sequence). Trimming took 7 bases from V and 6 from J, leaving 18 bases between them. The CDR3 has 15 residues.

The chain carries TRBV5-6 and TRBJ2-2; D not resolved. This CDR3 spans 13 amino acids. The ends were cut back, 4 bases at V and 7 bases at J, with 11 bases in the middle. CDR1 and CDR2 from the germline V gene are SGHDT and YYEEEE. In nucleotides, the CDR3 is TGTGCCAGCAGCCGCGGTTCCGGCGGGGAGCTGTTTTTT. Translated, it gives CASSRGSGGELFF.

This sequence joins TRBV5-1 and TRBJ1-4; 7 bases match TRBD1. The CDR3 contains 15 residues. Germline V lookup: CDR1 SGHRS, CDR2 YFSETQ. J lost 5 bases, V lost 4 bases, and 8 bases had no gene match. The CDR3 DNA is TGCGCCAGCAGCGAGGGGGCAGCCGAAAATGAAAAACTGTTTTTT. It translates to CASSEGAAENEKLFF.

The V and J genes are TRBV19 and TRBJ1-1; maybe TRBD1 (5 bases). Looked up from germline, CDR1 is LNHDA and CDR2 is SQIVND (reference sequence). The CDR3 sequence is 12 residues long. Trimming left V 6 bases short and J 3 bases short, with 8 bases between. This chain's CDR3 is CASRGGDTEAFF. In DNA, the CDR3 is TGTGCCAGTAGAGGAGGGGACACTGAAGCTTTCTTT.

This rearrangement joins TRBV7-9 to TRBJ2-5; D perhaps matches TRBD2 (6 bases). The CDR3 covers 13 residues. Germline CDR1 is SEHNR and CDR2 is FQNEAQ (reference sequence). Trimming shortened V by 2 bases and J by 10 bases, and 14 bases separated the two germline ends. CDR3 DNA sequence: TGTGCCAGCAGCTTACCGGGACTCACGGACCAGTACTTC. Its protein product is CASSLPGLTDQYF.